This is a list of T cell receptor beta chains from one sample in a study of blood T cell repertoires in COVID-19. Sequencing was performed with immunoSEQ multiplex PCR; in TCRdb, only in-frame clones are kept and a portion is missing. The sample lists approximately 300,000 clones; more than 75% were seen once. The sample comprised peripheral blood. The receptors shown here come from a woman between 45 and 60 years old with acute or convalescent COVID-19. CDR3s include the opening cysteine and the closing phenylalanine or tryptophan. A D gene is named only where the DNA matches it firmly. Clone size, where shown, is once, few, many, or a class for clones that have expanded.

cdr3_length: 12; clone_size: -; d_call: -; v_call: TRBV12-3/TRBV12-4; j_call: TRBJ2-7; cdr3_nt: TGTGCCAGCAGGCTTAGCGGTTACGAGCAGTACTTC; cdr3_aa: CASRLSGYEQYF
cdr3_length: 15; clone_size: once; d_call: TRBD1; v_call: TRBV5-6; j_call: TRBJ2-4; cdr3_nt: TGTGCCAGCAGCTTACCGGGACAGGGGGCTGACATTCAGTACTTC; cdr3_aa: CASSLPGQGADIQYF
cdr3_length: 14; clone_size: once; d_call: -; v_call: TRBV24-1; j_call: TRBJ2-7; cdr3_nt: TGTGCCACCAGTGATACGGACAAATCCTACGAGCAGTACTTC; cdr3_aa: CATSDTDKSYEQYF
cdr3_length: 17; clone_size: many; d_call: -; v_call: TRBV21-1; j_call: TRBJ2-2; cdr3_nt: TGTGCCAGCAGCAAAGTGGGAGTAGCCACTCTCCCCGGGGAGCTGTTTTTT; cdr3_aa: CASSKVGVATLPGELFF
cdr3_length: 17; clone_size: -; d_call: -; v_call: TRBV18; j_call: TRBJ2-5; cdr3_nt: TGTGCCAGCTCACCAATCCAAGTTGGGGGCCCACAAGAGACCCAGTACTTC; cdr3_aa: CASSPIQVGGPQETQYF
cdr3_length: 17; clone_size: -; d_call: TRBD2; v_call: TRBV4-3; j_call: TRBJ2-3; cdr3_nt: TGCGCCAGCAGCCAAGACACGACTAGCGGGGGCGGTGATACGCAGTATTTT; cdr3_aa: CASSQDTTSGGGDTQYF
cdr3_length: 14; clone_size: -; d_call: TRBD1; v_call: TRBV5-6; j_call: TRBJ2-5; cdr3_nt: TGTGCCAGCAGCCGCCGGACAGGGCAGGAGACCCAGTACTTC; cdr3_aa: CASSRRTGQETQYF
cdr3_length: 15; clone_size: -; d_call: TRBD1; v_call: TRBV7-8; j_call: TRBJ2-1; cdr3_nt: TGTGCCAGCAGTTTAGGGACGACAGGGCGGAATGAGCAGTTCTTC; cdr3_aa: CASSLGTTGRNEQFF
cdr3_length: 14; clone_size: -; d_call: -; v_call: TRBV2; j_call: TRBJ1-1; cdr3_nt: TGTGCCAGCAGTGAAGCAAGGGGGGGCACTGAAGCTTTCTTT; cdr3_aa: CASSEARGGTEAFF
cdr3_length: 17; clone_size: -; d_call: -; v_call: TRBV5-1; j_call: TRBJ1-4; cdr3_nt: TGCGCCAGCAGCTTGGTCGGGGGGCCGACGTCTAATGAAAAACTGTTTTTT; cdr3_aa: CASSLVGGPTSNEKLFF
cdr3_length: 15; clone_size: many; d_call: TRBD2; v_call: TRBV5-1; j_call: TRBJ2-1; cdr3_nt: TGCGCCAGCAGCCCTACTAGCGGGAGCTACAATGAGCAGTTCTTC; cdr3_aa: CASSPTSGSYNEQFF
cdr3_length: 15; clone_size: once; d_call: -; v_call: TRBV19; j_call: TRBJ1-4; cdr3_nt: TGTGCCAGTACCTCCCGAGGGAGGGGGGATGAAAAACTGTTTTTT; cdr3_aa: CASTSRGRGDEKLFF
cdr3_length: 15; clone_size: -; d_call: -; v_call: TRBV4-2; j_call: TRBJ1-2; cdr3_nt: TGTGCCAGCAGCCAAGATAGGAGACAGGCTGGTGGCTACACCTTC; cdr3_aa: CASSQDRRQAGGYTF
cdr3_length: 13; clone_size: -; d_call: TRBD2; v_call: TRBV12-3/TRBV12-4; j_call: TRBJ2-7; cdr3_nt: TGTGCCAGCAGTTTCTCCGGGACTAACGAGCAGTACTTC; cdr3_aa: CASSFSGTNEQYF
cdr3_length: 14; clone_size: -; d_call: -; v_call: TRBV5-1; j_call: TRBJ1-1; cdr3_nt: TGCGCCAGCAGCTTTTACAGCACGAACACTGAAGCTTTCTTT; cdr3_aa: CASSFYSTNTEAFF
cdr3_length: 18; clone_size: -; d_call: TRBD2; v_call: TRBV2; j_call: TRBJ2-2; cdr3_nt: TGTGCCAGCAGCCAAGGACTAGCGGGAGGGCCGGGCACCGGGGAGCTGTTTTTT; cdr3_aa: CASSQGLAGGPGTGELFF
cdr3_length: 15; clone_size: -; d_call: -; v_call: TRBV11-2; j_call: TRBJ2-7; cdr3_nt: TGTGCCAGCAGCCCCCCCGACACAGGAGACTACGAGCAGTACTTC; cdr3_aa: CASSPPDTGDYEQYF
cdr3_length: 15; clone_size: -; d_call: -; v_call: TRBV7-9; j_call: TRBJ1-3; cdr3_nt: TGTGCCAGCAGCCTCCGGGGGACTTCTGGAAACACCATATATTTT; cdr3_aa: CASSLRGTSGNTIYF
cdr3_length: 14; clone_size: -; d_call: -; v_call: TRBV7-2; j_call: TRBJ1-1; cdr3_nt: TGTGCCAGCAGTTTCGGACCGGGGAGCCCTGAAGCTTTCTTT; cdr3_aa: CASSFGPGSPEAFF
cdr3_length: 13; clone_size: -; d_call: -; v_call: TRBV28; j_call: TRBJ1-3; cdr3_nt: TGTGCCAGCAGTCCCCGCCGAACGGACACCATATATTTT; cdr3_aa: CASSPRRTDTIYF
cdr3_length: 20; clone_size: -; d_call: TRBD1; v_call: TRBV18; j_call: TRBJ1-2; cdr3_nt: TGTGCCAGCTCACCAATTCCCGTAGGGACAGGGACACCAGGCGGCTATGGCTACACCTTC; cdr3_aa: CASSPIPVGTGTPGGYGYTF
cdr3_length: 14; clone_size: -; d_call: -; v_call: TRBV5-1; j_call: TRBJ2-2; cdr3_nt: TGCGCCAGCAGCCCTACAGGTTTGACCGGGGAGCTGTTTTTT; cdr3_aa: CASSPTGLTGELFF
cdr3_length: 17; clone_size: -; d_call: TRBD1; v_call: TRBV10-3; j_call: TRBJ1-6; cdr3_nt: TGTGCCATCAGTGGAAACAGAGTCGGACAGGGTACTTCACCCCTCCACTTT; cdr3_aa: CAISGNRVGQGTSPLHF